The rows below give T cell receptor beta chains drawn from one sample of a study of blood T cell repertoires in COVID-19. Using immunoSEQ multiplex PCR, the repertoire was profiled, and TCRdb retains in-frame clones only, with some absent. The profile shows tens of thousands of clones, approximately 88% of them singletons. The sample was peripheral blood. The source is a woman aged 70-85 years with acute or convalescent COVID-19. Both conserved end residues are trimmed from each CDR3. Each record gives: V gene, J gene, D gene, CDR3 protein. D genes are given only for firm matches.

V: TRBV25-1; J: TRBJ2-3; D: TRBD2; CDR3: ASSGLPGGDTQY
V: TRBV28; J: TRBJ1-1; D: .; CDR3: ASRGEAEAF
V: TRBV7-8; J: TRBJ2-3; D: TRBD1; CDR3: ASSLRPGQGAQSQY
V: TRBV6-5; J: TRBJ1-6; D: .; CDR3: ASSYETGSNSPLH
V: TRBV19; J: TRBJ1-2; D: .; CDR3: ASSLQGVAANYGYT
V: TRBV28; J: TRBJ2-2; D: .; CDR3: ASSWISSAPYTGELF
V: TRBV7-2; J: TRBJ2-1; D: .; CDR3: ASSGGAHNEQF
V: TRBV15; J: TRBJ2-7; D: .; CDR3: ATSRMTGSYEQY
V: TRBV21-1; J: TRBJ1-4; D: .; CDR3: ASSTTGNDEKLF
V: TRBV28; J: TRBJ1-2; D: .; CDR3: ASSAGNYGYT
V: TRBV25-1; J: TRBJ2-3; D: .; CDR3: ASSEYKGHLPDTQY
V: TRBV30; J: TRBJ1-4; D: .; CDR3: AWSLGNNNEKLF
V: TRBV13; J: TRBJ2-7; D: TRBD2; CDR3: ASSQRGVREQY
V: TRBV5-1; J: TRBJ2-5; D: .; CDR3: ASSLAGLEAETQY
V: TRBV6-6; J: TRBJ1-4; D: .; CDR3: ASSYFTPNEKLF
V: TRBV4-2; J: TRBJ2-1; D: .; CDR3: ASSQDVATESVDEQF
V: TRBV4-1; J: TRBJ2-1; D: TRBD2; CDR3: ASSQDLAGGGDEQF
V: TRBV28; J: TRBJ1-2; D: .; CDR3: ASRDPLGTPGAYGYT
V: TRBV6-6; J: TRBJ2-3; D: TRBD2; CDR3: ASSPSGGAADTQY
V: TRBV5-6; J: TRBJ2-1; D: TRBD2; CDR3: ASSLAAGGRTYNEQF
V: TRBV27; J: TRBJ2-2; D: .; CDR3: ASRAREMVGELF
V: TRBV6-4; J: TRBJ1-5; D: TRBD1; CDR3: ASSADRDQPQH
V: TRBV28; J: TRBJ2-4; D: .; CDR3: ASSPQGAKNIQY
V: TRBV4-2; J: TRBJ2-2; D: .; CDR3: ASSQVGAAGELF